Presented here are 9 T cell receptor beta chains from one specimen sequenced in a study of cytomegalovirus exposure and HLA in healthy donors. Primers included in the PCR were 60 Vbeta and 13 Jbeta primers. The repertoire was sequenced with immunoSEQ multiplex PCR; TCRdb's copy has only in-frame clones and lacks some. The sample has 150,000 or so clones, and its top ten clones hold 1% to 1.5%. The material sequenced was PBMCs. The receptor set was obtained from a woman between 55 and 75 years old in good health and CMV-seronegative.

CDR3 in DNA: TGTGCCAGCAGCTTAGCGGGGACAGGGGGGTCGACGGCCCAGCATTTT. Its protein product is CASSLAGTGGSTAQHF. The rearrangement uses TRBV7-9 and TRBJ1-5; TRBD1 aligns across 11 bases. Losses at the gene ends were 0 bases for V and 11 bases for J; bases not matched to a gene: 9. Germline CDR1 and CDR2: SEHNR and FQNEAQ (reference sequence). The CDR3 length is 16 residues.

The rearrangement joins TRBV7-6 to TRBJ1-2; 8 bases fit TRBD1. The trim removed 3 bases at V and 2 bases at J, leaving 2 bases unmatched. The CDR3 spans 14 residues. Germline lookup yields CDR1 SGHVS and CDR2 FNYEAQ. The CDR3 sequence: CASSFGTGNYGYTF. DNA of the CDR3: TGTGCCAGCAGCTTTGGGACAGGAAACTATGGCTACACCTTC.

The V call is TRBV10-3, the J call TRBJ2-4; a weak D match, TRBD1 (6 bases). V was shortened by 6 bases and J by 2 bases, with 8 bases between the two germline ends. From germline, CDR1 is ENHRY and CDR2 SYGVKD. The CDR3 extends over 13 amino acids. CDR3 amino acids: CAIRQGTKNIQYF. For the CDR3, the DNA is TGTGCCATCAGACAGGGCACCAAAAACATTCAGTACTTC.

The genes are TRBV18 and TRBJ1-1; D ambiguous. V lost 2 bases, J lost 1 base, and 8 bases lay in between. Per the germline V gene, CDR1 is KGHSH and CDR2 is LQKENI. The CDR3 sequence is 14 residues long. The CDR3 loop is CASSPTVGNTEAFF. The DNA of the CDR3 is TGTGCCAGCTCACCAACAGTCGGGAACACTGAAGCTTTCTTT.

The chain is built from TRBV7-9 and TRBJ2-5; 9 bases are shared with TRBD1. Trimming at V came to 5 bases and at J to 7 bases, leaving 8 bases not matched to a gene. Germline loops: CDR1 SEHNR, CDR2 FQNEAQ (reference sequence). The CDR3 length is 14 residues. The chain's CDR3 is CASSPSPGQGTQYF. As DNA, the CDR3 is TGTGCCAGCAGCCCATCTCCGGGACAGGGGACCCAGTACTTC.

The chain uses TRBV4-1 and TRBJ1-5; D unclear. The CDR3 length is 16 residues. Germline CDR1 MGHRA, CDR2 YSYEKL. Trimming shortened V by 0 bases and J by 0 bases, and 9 bases separated the two germline ends. CDR3: CASSQDYIISNQPQHF. Written as DNA, the CDR3 is TGCGCCAGCAGCCAAGATTACATAATTAGCAATCAGCCCCAGCATTTT.

The chain is built from TRBV27 and TRBJ2-1; D gene uncertain. This CDR3 comprises 13 residues. V lost 3 bases and J lost 6, with 9 bases in between. Germline CDR1 reads MNHEY; CDR2 reads SMNVEV (reference sequence). The CDR3 sequence: CASSFTVTNEQFF. The CDR3 DNA reads as TGTGCCAGCAGTTTCACAGTGACCAATGAGCAGTTCTTC.

The V gene is TRBV7-3, the J gene TRBJ2-5, with TRBD2 identical over 9 bases. V was pared by 5 bases and J by 5 bases, with 21 bases of the junction left unmatched. The germline V gene encodes CDR1 SGHTA and CDR2 FQGTGA. The CDR3 consists of 19 residues. CDR3: CASSPRGSGRGGSGETQYF. CDR3 sequence (DNA): TGTGCCAGCAGCCCTCGCGGTAGCGGGAGAGGGGGATCCGGGGAGACCCAGTACTTC.

The genes are TRBV18 and TRBJ2-2; 8 positions match TRBD1. Germline-derived CDR1 and CDR2 are KGHSH and LQKENI. The length of the CDR3 is 16 residues. V lost 1 base to trimming and J lost 6 bases; unmatched junction nucleotides: 7. CDR3 sequence (DNA): TGTGCCAGCTCACCACTTAGAGACAGGGGTTCCGGGGAGCTGTTTTTT. Protein product: CASSPLRDRGSGELFF.